This T cell receptor beta chain emerged from a study of radiotherapy plus CTLA-4 blockade in lung cancer. The wider study: For 15% to 20% of patients, objective responses occurred, and around 31% had disease control.

V lost 8 bases, J lost 5 bases, and 17 bases lay in between. CDR3 length: 14 amino acids. CDR1 MDHEN and CDR2 SYDVKM come from the germline V gene. Some clones are missing from TCRdb's copy, which holds only in-frame ones; the method was immunoSEQ multiplex PCR. The table shows roughly 76,000 clones, with roughly 70% occurring only once. As for this clone: Its antigen is unidentified.

Study results and limitations: Early blood T cell clone changes and increased post-radiation serum interferon-beta were reportedly the strongest response predictors. After radiotherapy and ipilimumab, tumor-derived clones expanded in peripheral blood.

Each patient with chemo-refractory metastatic non-small-cell lung cancer was treated with focal radiation plus CTLA-4 blockade using ipilimumab. This TCR derives from a human donor with non-small cell lung cancer whose response to radiotherapy plus ipilimumab could not be evaluated. The rearrangement uses TRBV28 and TRBJ2-3, with TRBD2 as a possible D gene (6 bases). This sample comprised peripheral blood, obtained from a patient treated with radiotherapy plus ipilimumab. CDR3 amino acids: CASVGGFTRDTQYF. The CDR3 coding sequence is TGTGCCAGCGTAGGAGGGTTCACACGAGATACGCAGTATTTT.